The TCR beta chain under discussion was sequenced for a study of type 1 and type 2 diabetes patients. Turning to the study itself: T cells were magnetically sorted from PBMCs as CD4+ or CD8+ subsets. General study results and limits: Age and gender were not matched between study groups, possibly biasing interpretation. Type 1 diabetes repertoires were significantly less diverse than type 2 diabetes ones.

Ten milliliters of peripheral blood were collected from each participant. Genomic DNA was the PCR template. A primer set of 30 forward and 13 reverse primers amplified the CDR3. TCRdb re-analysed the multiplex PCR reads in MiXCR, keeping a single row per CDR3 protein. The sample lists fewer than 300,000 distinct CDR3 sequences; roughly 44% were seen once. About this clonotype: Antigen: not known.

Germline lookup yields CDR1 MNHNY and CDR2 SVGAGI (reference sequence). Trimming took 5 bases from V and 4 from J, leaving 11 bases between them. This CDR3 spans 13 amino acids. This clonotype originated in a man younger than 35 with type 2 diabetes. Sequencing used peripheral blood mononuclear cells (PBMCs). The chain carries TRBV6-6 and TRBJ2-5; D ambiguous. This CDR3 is CASSRLWGETQYF. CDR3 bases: TGTGCCAGCAGTCGGCTATGGGGAGAGACCCAGTACTTC.